This TCR beta chain was captured in a study of spatial heterogeneity in lung cancer. This clonotype was detected ten times or more. Time point reported: sample taken at primary tumor resection. V lost 6 bases to trimming and J lost 4 bases, with 11 bases between them. This CDR3 has 12 residues. Per the germline V gene, CDR1 is DFQATT and CDR2 is SNEGSKA (reference sequence). TCRdb re-called the 5' RACE reads with MiXCR, one entry per CDR3 protein. The table includes some 11,000 distinct CDR3 sequences, 6.3% detected once. The TCR sequence derives from a male donor with early-stage non-small cell lung cancer. This specimen consisted of PBMCs, obtained at surgery. The gene calls are TRBV20-1 and TRBJ2-3; no clear D gene. CDR3 residues: CSAAMAADTQYF. The CDR3 region has the DNA TGCAGTGCGGCAATGGCGGCAGATACGCAGTATTTT.